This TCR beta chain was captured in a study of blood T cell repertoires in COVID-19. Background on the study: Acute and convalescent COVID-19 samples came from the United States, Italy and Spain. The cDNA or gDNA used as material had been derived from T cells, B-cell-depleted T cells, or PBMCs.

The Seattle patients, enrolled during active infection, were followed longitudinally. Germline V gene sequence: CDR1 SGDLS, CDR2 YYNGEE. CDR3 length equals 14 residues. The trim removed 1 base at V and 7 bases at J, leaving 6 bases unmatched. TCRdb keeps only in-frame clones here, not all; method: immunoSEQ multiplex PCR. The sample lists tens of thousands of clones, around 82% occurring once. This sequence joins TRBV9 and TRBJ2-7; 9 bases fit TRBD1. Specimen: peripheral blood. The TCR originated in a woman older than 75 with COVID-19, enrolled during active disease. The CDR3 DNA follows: TGTGCCAGCAGCGTAATGGGACAGGGTGGAGAGCAGTACTTC. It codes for CASSVMGQGGEQYF.